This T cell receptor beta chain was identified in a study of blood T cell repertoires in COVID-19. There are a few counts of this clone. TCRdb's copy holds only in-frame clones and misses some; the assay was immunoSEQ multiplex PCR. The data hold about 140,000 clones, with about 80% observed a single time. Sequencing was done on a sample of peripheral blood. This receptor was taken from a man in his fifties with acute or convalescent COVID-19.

CDR3 protein: CASRRQAGYGYTF. The CDR3 DNA sequence: TGTGCCAGCCGCCGACAGGCCGGCTATGGCTACACCTTC. This chain connects TRBV2 to TRBJ1-2; D possibly corresponds to TRBD1 (6 bases). Germline V gene data show CDR1 as SNHLY and CDR2 as FYNNEI. The germline V and J ends were trimmed by 8 bases and 4 bases, with 14 bases remaining between them. This CDR3 is built from 13 residues. Full variable domain (outside the CDR3, taken from reference TRBV2 and TRBJ1-2): EPEVTQTPSHQVTQMGQEVILRCVPISNHLYFYWYRQILGQKVEFLVSFYNNEISEKSEIFDDQFSVERPDGSNFTLKIRSTKLEDSAMYFCASRRQAGYGYTFGSGTRLTVV.